Sequencing of this TCR beta chain was carried out in a study of cytomegalovirus exposure and HLA in healthy donors. Donors had nominal health at sampling but likely had unrecorded immune exposures. Overall study findings and caveats: V- and J-gene trimming in TCR beta was tied to a missense DCLRE1C variant by an analysis performed later. In vitro data verified a few CMV-associated chains as specific for CMV antigens.

On this clone itself: Its antigen is not known.

V was trimmed by 5 bases and J by 2 bases, leaving 10 bases between them. CDR3 length equals 13 residues. In germline, CDR1 is PRHDT, CDR2 FYEKMQ (reference sequence). In the PCR, 60 Vbeta and 13 Jbeta primers were used. Sequencing was performed with immunoSEQ multiplex PCR; in TCRdb, only in-frame clones are kept and a portion is missing. Of roughly 160,000 clones listed, about four fifths are singletons. The chain has TRBV13 and TRBJ2-7, with TRBD2 as a possible D gene (5 bases). The sequence was obtained from a woman in her forties or fifties in good health and CMV-seropositive. The sequenced sample consisted of PBMCs. Here the CDR3 reads CASSRGLTYEQYF. The CDR3 region has the DNA TGTGCCAGCAGCCGCGGACTTACCTACGAGCAGTACTTC.